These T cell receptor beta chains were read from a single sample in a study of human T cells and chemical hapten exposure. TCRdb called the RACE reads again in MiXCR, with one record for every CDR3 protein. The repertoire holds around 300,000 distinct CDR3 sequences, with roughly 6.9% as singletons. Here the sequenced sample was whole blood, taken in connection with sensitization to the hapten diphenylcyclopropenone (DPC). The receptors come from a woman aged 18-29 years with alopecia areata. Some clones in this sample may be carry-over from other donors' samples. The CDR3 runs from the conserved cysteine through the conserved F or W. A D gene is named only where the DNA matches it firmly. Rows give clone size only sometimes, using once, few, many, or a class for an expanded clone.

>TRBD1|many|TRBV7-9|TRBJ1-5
TGTGCCAGCAGCTTAGGCGGGACAGGGAGTCAGCCCCAGCATTTT
CASSLGGTGSQPQHF
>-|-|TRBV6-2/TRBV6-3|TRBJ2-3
TGTGCCAGCAGGCCCCCGGGGCCTAGCACAGATACGCAGTATTTT
CASRPPGPSTDTQYF
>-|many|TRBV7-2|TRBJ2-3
TGTGCCAGCAGCTTCACTACCAGCACAGATACGCAGTATTTT
CASSFTTSTDTQYF
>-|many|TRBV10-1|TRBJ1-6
TGCGCCAGCAGTGAGTCGACAGGACCGAGCGAAGGGTCACCCCTCCACTTT
CASSESTGPSEGSPLHF
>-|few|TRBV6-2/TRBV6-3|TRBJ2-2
TGTGCCAGCACTCAAGTCCAGGGAATGATCGGGGAGCTGTTTTTT
CASTQVQGMIGELFF
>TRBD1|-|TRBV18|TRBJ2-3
TGTGCCAGCTCACCCCTGGGACAGGAAGGTACGCAGTATTTT
CASSPLGQEGTQYF
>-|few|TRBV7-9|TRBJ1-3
TGTGCCAGCAGCTCATCTGGACGGGGGCTCTCTGGAAACACCATATATTTT
CASSSSGRGLSGNTIYF
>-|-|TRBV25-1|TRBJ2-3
TGTGCCAGCAGTGCAAACGGTCGCCCAGATACGCAGTATTTT
CASSANGRPDTQYF
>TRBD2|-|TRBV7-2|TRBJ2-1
TGTGCCAGCAGCCTGGCGGGGGGCCTTTCAAATGAGCAGTTCTTC
CASSLAGGLSNEQFF
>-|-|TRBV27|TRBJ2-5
TGTGCCAGCAGGCCAGCGGCGATCCTCCAAGAGACCCAGTACTTC
CASRPAAILQETQYF
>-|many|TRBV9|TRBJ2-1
TGTGCCAGCAGCGTAGGCTTAGGAGTTTCCTACAATGAGCAGTTCTTC
CASSVGLGVSYNEQFF
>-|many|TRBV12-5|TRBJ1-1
TGTGCTAGTACTCCCTCGGCAGACACTGAAGCTTTCTTT
CASTPSADTEAFF
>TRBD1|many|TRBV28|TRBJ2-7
TGTGCCAGCAGGACAGGGGGCAACGAGCAGTACTTC
CASRTGGNEQYF
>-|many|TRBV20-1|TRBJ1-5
TGCAGTGCTAGAGGGGGCAGGTACGATCAGCCCCAGCATTTT
CSARGGRYDQPQHF
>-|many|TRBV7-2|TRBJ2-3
TGTGCCAGCAGCTCAGGGATTCAACACACAGATACGCAGTATTTT
CASSSGIQHTDTQYF
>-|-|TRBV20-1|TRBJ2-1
TGCGGAGGAGGACCCCGCTGGAATGAGCAGTTCTTC
CGGGPRWNEQFF
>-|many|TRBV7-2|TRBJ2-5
TGTGCCAGCAGCGGAAAAGAGACCCAGTACTTC
CASSGKETQYF
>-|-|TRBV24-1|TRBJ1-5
TGTGCCACCAGTCGACAGGCCCACAATCAGCCCCAGCATTTT
CATSRQAHNQPQHF
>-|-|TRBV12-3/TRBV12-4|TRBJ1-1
TGTGCCAGCAGTTTAGGTACAGGGTACACTGAAGCTTTCTTT
CASSLGTGYTEAFF
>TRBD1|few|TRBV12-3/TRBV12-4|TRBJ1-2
TGTGCCACGGGCCCCTCTTTGGAGGATACCGGGACAGGGTTAAACTATGGCTACACCTTC
CATGPSLEDTGTGLNYGYTF
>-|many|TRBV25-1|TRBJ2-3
TGTGCCAGCAGTGCGACAGGTACAGATACGCAGTATTTT
CASSATGTDTQYF
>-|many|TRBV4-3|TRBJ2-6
TGCGCCAGCAGCCAAGAGGGAGGAGCGACGGGGGCCAACGTCCTGACTTTC
CASSQEGGATGANVLTF
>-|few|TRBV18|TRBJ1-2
TGTGCCAGCTCACCCATGGAGGGTAAAGGCTACACCTTC
CASSPMEGKGYTF
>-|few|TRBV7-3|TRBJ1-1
TGTGCCAGCAGCCAACAACAGGGGAACACTGAAGCTTTCTTT
CASSQQQGNTEAFF
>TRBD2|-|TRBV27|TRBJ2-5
TGTGCCAGCAGCGAAGGAGCGGGGGCTTACCAAGAGACCCAGTACTTC
CASSEGAGAYQETQYF
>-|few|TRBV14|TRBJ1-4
TGTGCCAGCAGCCAAATTGACGGGGCGTCTGAGGAAAAACTGTTTTTT
CASSQIDGASEEKLFF
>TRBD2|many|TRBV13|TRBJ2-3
TGTGCCAGCAGCTCGAGGACTAGCGATACGCAGTATTTT
CASSSRTSDTQYF
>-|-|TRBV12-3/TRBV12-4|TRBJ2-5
TGTGCCAGCAGTTTAGCGGGGGGGCCATTAGAGACCCAGTACTTC
CASSLAGGPLETQYF
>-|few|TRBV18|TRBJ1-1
TGTGCCAGCTCACCACTTGGGGGGGGTAGCACTGAAGCTTTCTTT
CASSPLGGGSTEAFF
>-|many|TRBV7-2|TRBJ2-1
TGTGCCAGCAGCCTGGATCCCCGGCTTAATGAGCAGTTCTTC
CASSLDPRLNEQFF
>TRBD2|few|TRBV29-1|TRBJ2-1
TGCAGCGTTGTTGGGCGGGGGGGCCGATATGAGCAGTTCTTC
CSVVGRGGRYEQFF
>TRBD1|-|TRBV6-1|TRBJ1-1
TGTGCCAGCAGTGTCGGGACAGGCCAAATGAACACTCAAGCTTTCTTT
CASSVGTGQMNTQAFF
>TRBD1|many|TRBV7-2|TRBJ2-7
TGTGCCAGTGAAGACAGGGTCTCCGGAGGCGAGCAGTACTTC
CASEDRVSGGEQYF
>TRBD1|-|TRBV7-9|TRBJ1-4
TGTGCCAGCAGCCTCCCAACGGGACAGGGAGGAATGCTTAGGGAAAAACTGTTTTTT
CASSLPTGQGGMLREKLFF
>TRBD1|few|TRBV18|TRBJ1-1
TGTGCCAGCTCCCGAGGGACAGGGAACATGAACACTGAAGCTTTCTTT
CASSRGTGNMNTEAFF
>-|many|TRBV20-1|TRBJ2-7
TGCAGTGCTAGACCTACGACCCGGGCCTCAGGGTACGAGCAGTACTTC
CSARPTTRASGYEQYF
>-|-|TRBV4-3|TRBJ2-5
TGCGCCAGCAGCCAAGATGGGGGAGGCGAGACCCAGTACTTC
CASSQDGGGETQYF
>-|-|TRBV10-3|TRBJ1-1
TGTGCCATCATGGGTATTGCGAACACTGAAGCTTTCTTT
CAIMGIANTEAFF
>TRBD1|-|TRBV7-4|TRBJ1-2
TGTGCCAGCAGCTTAGTAAAGACAGGGGTTGACTATGGCTACACCTTC
CASSLVKTGVDYGYTF
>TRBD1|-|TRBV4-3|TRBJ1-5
TGCGCCAGCAGCCAAGATCACGGACAGGGGGTAGGTCAGCCCCAGCATTTT
CASSQDHGQGVGQPQHF
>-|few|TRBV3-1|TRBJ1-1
TGTGCCAGCAGCCAAGAGGGGAGCATGAACACTGAAGCTTTCTTT
CASSQEGSMNTEAFF
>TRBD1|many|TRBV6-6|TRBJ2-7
TGTGCCAGCAGTCAAGGACAGGGGAGGAACGAGCAGTACTTC
CASSQGQGRNEQYF
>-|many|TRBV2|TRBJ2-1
TGTGCCAGCTATTCTAGCAACGAGCAGTTCTTC
CASYSSNEQFF
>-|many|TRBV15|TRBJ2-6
TGTGCCACCAGCAAGGACGGTGAGGGGGCCAACGTCCTGACTTTC
CATSKDGEGANVLTF
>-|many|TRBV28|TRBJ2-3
TGTGCCAGCAGCTTGGCAGGGCCAGATACGCAGTATTTT
CASSLAGPDTQYF
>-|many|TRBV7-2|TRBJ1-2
TGTGCCAGCAGCTTAGGGGCAGGGGCGCCCTATGGCTACACCTTC
CASSLGAGAPYGYTF
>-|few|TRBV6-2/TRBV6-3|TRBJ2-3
TGTGCCAGCAGTTATGACAGCGCCCACACAGATACGCAGTATTTT
CASSYDSAHTDTQYF